The T cell receptor beta chain under discussion was sequenced for a study of CD8 T cells in Susac syndrome. When the RNA was reverse transcribed, random hexamers were used with an input of 0.5 to 1 ug. An immunoSEQ multiplex PCR amplified TCR beta CDR3 over 54 Vbeta and 13 Jbeta. TCRdb reprocessed the immunoSEQ multiplex PCR reads via MiXCR and lists one record per CDR3 protein. This sample has 150,000 to 200,000 distinct CDR3 sequences, with roughly 95% found just once. The germline V and J ends were trimmed by 0 bases and 5 bases, with 4 bases remaining between them. Germline lookup yields CDR1 LNHNV and CDR2 YYDKDF (reference sequence). CDR3 size: 12 residues. The study sequenced TCR beta in blood CD8+ and CD4+ T cells. Patients with stable or active relapsing-remitting disease, all of them treatment-naive, made up the multiple sclerosis controls.

The gene calls are TRBV15 and TRBJ2-5, with D unclear. This clonotype was obtained from a human donor with multiple sclerosis. Sequencing used CD8+ T cells from PBMCs. CDR3 sequence reads: CATSRDSETQYF. The CDR3 DNA follows: TGTGCCACCAGCAGAGATAGCGAGACCCAGTACTTC.